This T cell receptor beta chain was documented in a study of blood T cells in healthy people across ages. The CDR3 contains 18 residues. V dropped 1 base and J dropped 0 bases, with 15 bases sitting between them. CDR1 is LGHDT and CDR2 is YNNKEL in the germline V gene (reference sequence). Through a sample-barcoded 5' primer and a J-beta primer mix, a second PCR was run for 7 to 11 cycles. TCRdb passed the 5' RACE reads through MiXCR, listing each CDR3 protein once. The table shows 550,000 to 750,000 distinct CDR3 sequences, with around 21% occurring only once. The chain uses TRBV3-1 and TRBJ2-2; tentatively, D is TRBD1 (6 bases). Sequencing was carried out using blood. This receptor was obtained from a man aged 70-80 years in good health. The CDR3 nucleotides read TGTGCCAGCAGCCAAGTTTCACAGGGATTTACGAACACCGGGGAGCTGTTTTTT. It is translated as CASSQVSQGFTNTGELFF.